Listed below are T cell receptor beta chains from one sample, sequenced in a study of T-cell reconstitution after alpha-beta-depleted transplantation in children. TCRdb fed the PCR reads into MiXCR, producing one record per CDR3 protein. The data show 200,000 to 300,000 distinct CDR3 sequences, about 25% seen once. Sequences were derived from PBMCs, sampled before TCRalphabeta/CD19-depleted stem cell transplant. Every receptor here comes from a girl aged 2-10 years with Fanconi anemia, due to receive a stem cell transplant. The CDR3 runs from the conserved cysteine through the conserved F or W. Each record gives: V gene, clone size, D gene, J gene, CDR3 DNA, CDR3 protein. The D gene is left open where the match is weak. Clone size is stated in some rows and not others, as once, few, many or a class when expanded.

>TRBV9|-|-|TRBJ2-3
TGTGCCAGCAGCGTAGGAGGGGCCCACACAGATACGCAGTATTTT
CASSVGGAHTDTQYF
>TRBV20-1|many|-|TRBJ2-1
TGCAGTGCTAGAGATCCCACTAGCTACAATGAGCAGTTCTTC
CSARDPTSYNEQFF
>TRBV12-3/TRBV12-4|many|-|TRBJ2-2
TGTGCCAGCAGGATTTCGAACACCGGGGAGCTGTTTTTT
CASRISNTGELFF
>TRBV6-4|few|-|TRBJ2-1
TGTGCCAGCTCGGGAGACCCCTACAATGAGCAGTTCTTC
CASSGDPYNEQFF
>TRBV29-1|many|-|TRBJ2-2
TGCAGCGTTGCCGGGGGAGTCACCGGGGAGCTGTTTTTT
CSVAGGVTGELFF
>TRBV4-2|many|-|TRBJ2-2
TGTGCCAGCAGCGCCGGCTGGGAGCTGTTTTTT
CASSAGWELFF
>TRBV12-3/TRBV12-4|many|TRBD2|TRBJ2-1
TGTGCCAGCAGTCAAGCGGGAGGGGTTTATGGGTTCTTC
CASSQAGGVYGFF
>TRBV7-3|many|-|TRBJ2-6
TGTGCCAGCAGCTTCGGACAGTTAGGGGCCAACGTCCTGACTTTC
CASSFGQLGANVLTF
>TRBV10-3|-|TRBD1|TRBJ2-2
TGTGCCATCAGTGTAAGACAGGGGAACACCGGGGAGCTGTTTTTT
CAISVRQGNTGELFF
>TRBV12-3/TRBV12-4|many|-|TRBJ2-1
TGTGCCAGCAGTTTATATGAGCAGTTCTTC
CASSLYEQFF
>TRBV7-3|-|TRBD2|TRBJ2-3
TGTGCCAGCAGCTTATTTCCTAGCGGAGATACGCAGTATTTT
CASSLFPSGDTQYF
>TRBV20-1|many|TRBD1|TRBJ1-5
TGCAGTGCTGGGACAGGGGTCAATCAGCCCCAGCATTTT
CSAGTGVNQPQHF
>TRBV20-1|few|-|TRBJ1-1
TGCAGTGTGAGTCGCATGAACACTGAAGCTTTCTTT
CSVSRMNTEAFF
>TRBV20-1|-|TRBD1|TRBJ2-5
TGCAGTGCTAGAGAGGACAGGGGAAAGACCCAGTACTTC
CSAREDRGKTQYF
>TRBV6-1|-|-|TRBJ2-7
TGTGCCAGCAGTGTCCGGAGGGCATATGCCTACGAGCAGTACTTC
CASSVRRAYAYEQYF
>TRBV12-3/TRBV12-4|many|TRBD2|TRBJ2-3
TGTGCCAGCAGTTTGAGAGCGGGGGGGCCTAGCACAGATACGCAGTATTTT
CASSLRAGGPSTDTQYF
>TRBV29-1|-|-|TRBJ2-1
TGCAGCGTTGAATTGCTGAGCTCCTACAATGAGCAGTTCTTC
CSVELLSSYNEQFF
>TRBV2|-|TRBD1|TRBJ2-1
TGTGCCAGCAGCCGACAGGGACAGGGGTTATACAATGAGCAGTTCTTC
CASSRQGQGLYNEQFF
>TRBV5-1|-|TRBD2|TRBJ2-7
TGCGCCAGCAGCTTGACGGCGGGAGGGTTCCCCGACGAGCAGTACTTC
CASSLTAGGFPDEQYF
>TRBV7-3|-|TRBD1|TRBJ2-3
TGTGCCAGCAGCTTGTGGGACAGGGAAACAGATACGCAGTATTTT
CASSLWDRETDTQYF
>TRBV7-2|many|TRBD2|TRBJ2-3
TGTGCCAGCAGCTCCCGACAACCGGGACTAGCGGGAGATACGCAGTATTTT
CASSSRQPGLAGDTQYF
>TRBV20-1|many|-|TRBJ1-6
TGCAGTGCTAGTGGGGAGTCTATCCTCGGCTCCTATAATTCACCCCTCCACTTT
CSASGESILGSYNSPLHF
>TRBV20-1|many|-|TRBJ2-6
TGCAGTGCTAGAGGGGTTGGTGGGGCCAACGTCCTGACTTTC
CSARGVGGANVLTF
>TRBV20-1|-|-|TRBJ1-5
TGCAGTGCTAGATCAGGTATTAATCAGCCCCAGCATTTT
CSARSGINQPQHF
>TRBV7-6|many|TRBD1|TRBJ1-2
TGTGCCAGCAGCCCTCCGGGACAGCTAATCAACTATGGCTACACCTTC
CASSPPGQLINYGYTF
>TRBV7-2|many|TRBD2|TRBJ2-1
TGTGCCAGCAGCACTCCGACAGGTAGACTAGCGGGTGACAATAAGCAGTTCTTC
CASSTPTGRLAGDNKQFF
>TRBV29-1|-|-|TRBJ1-2
TGCAGCGTTGTCAGGGTTTCTGGTTATGGCTACACCTTC
CSVVRVSGYGYTF
>TRBV7-3|many|-|TRBJ2-5
TGTGCCAGCAGCCCGGGGGCTAGTAGATCTCAAGAGACCCAGTACTTC
CASSPGASRSQETQYF
>TRBV29-1|many|-|TRBJ2-1
TGCAGCGCGGGGGCTAGCGTCCATGAGCAGTTCTTC
CSAGASVHEQFF
>TRBV29-1|many|-|TRBJ2-5
TGCAGCGTTGACGAGGGCCAAGAGACCCAGTACTTC
CSVDEGQETQYF
>TRBV29-1|many|TRBD2|TRBJ2-7
TGCAGCGGGGGAGGTGGGACTAGCGGATACGAGCAGTACTTC
CSGGGGTSGYEQYF
>TRBV7-2|-|TRBD2|TRBJ2-7
TGTGCCAGCAGCACGGATAGCGGGAGGGGCTCCTACGAGCAGTACTTC
CASSTDSGRGSYEQYF
>TRBV7-9|-|-|TRBJ2-1
TGTGCCAGCAGCTTTTTTGGGATTGAGCAGTTCTTC
CASSFFGIEQFF
>TRBV12-3/TRBV12-4|-|TRBD1|TRBJ2-3
TGTGCCAGCAGTTTAGGGGGACAGGAGGATACGCAGTATTTT
CASSLGGQEDTQYF
>TRBV20-1|many|-|TRBJ2-1
TGCAGTGCCGGGGGGCACACCTACAATGAGCAGTTCTTC
CSAGGHTYNEQFF
>TRBV9|many|-|TRBJ2-5
TGTGCCAGCAGGGGGACGGACCAAGAGACCCAGTACTTC
CASRGTDQETQYF
>TRBV5-1|-|TRBD2|TRBJ2-7
TGCGCCAGCAGCTTCTACGGACTAGCGGTCGCCGCGGGATCCTACGAGCAGTACTTC
CASSFYGLAVAAGSYEQYF
>TRBV20-1|-|-|TRBJ2-1
TGCAGTGCAACAGAGGTGGCTGAGCAGTTCTTC
CSATEVAEQFF
>TRBV7-2|many|-|TRBJ2-3
TGTGCCAGCAGCCGTAGGCGAGGGTCCACAGATACGCAGTATTTT
CASSRRRGSTDTQYF
>TRBV7-2|many|TRBD1|TRBJ2-2
TGTGCCAGCAGCTTAGTCGGGACAGGGTTATACGGGGAGCTGTTTTTT
CASSLVGTGLYGELFF
>TRBV20-1|few|-|TRBJ2-4
TGCAGTGCCAACCTCAATCTAGGGGCCAAAAACATTCAGTACTTC
CSANLNLGAKNIQYF
>TRBV18|few|-|TRBJ1-6
TGTGCCAGCTCACCACTGGACAGTAATTCACCCCTCCACTTT
CASSPLDSNSPLHF
>TRBV7-2|few|TRBD2|TRBJ2-3
TGTGCCAGCAGCCCAACTAGCGGGAGGCCTAGCACAGATACGCAGTATTTT
CASSPTSGRPSTDTQYF
>TRBV29-1|-|-|TRBJ2-7
TGCAGCGTTGAAGGAAACTACGAGCAGTACTTC
CSVEGNYEQYF
>TRBV15|many|-|TRBJ2-1
TGTGCCACCAGCAGACCCAACTACAATGAGCAGTTCTTC
CATSRPNYNEQFF
>TRBV27|few|TRBD2|TRBJ2-7
TGTGCCAGCCGGGGACTAGCGGGAGAGGGAGGGTACTACGAGCAGTACTTC
CASRGLAGEGGYYEQYF
>TRBV10-3|-|-|TRBJ2-1
TGTGCCATCAGTGACGCTAAAAGTGAGCAGTTCTTC
CAISDAKSEQFF
>TRBV6-5|-|TRBD1|TRBJ1-2
TGTGCCAGCAGTTACGTACCGGGACAGGGGAAAGGCTACACCTTC
CASSYVPGQGKGYTF